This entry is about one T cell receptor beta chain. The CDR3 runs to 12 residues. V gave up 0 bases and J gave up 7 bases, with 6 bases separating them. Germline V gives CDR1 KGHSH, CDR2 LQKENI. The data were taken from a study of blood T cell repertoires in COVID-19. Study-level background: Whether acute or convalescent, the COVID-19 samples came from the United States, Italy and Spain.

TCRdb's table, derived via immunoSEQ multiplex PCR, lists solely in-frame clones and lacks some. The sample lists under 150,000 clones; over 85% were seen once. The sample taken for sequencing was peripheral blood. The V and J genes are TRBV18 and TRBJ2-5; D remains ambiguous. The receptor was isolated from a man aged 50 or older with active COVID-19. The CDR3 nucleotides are TGTGCCAGCTCACCACCGTATATGACCCAGTACTTC. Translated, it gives CASSPPYMTQYF.